A single T cell receptor beta chain is shown here with its context. The data are from a study of blood T cells in healthy people across ages. CDR1 is SGHDT, CDR2 YYEEEE, per germline. V dropped 4 bases and J dropped 3 bases, with 20 bases sitting between them. The CDR3 has 16 amino acids. Through a sample-barcoded 5' primer and a J-beta primer mix, a second PCR was run for roughly 6 to 12 cycles. Each cDNA was tagged by a template-switch adaptor containing 12 random nucleotides. Each CDR3 protein gets one entry after TCRdb re-called the 5' RACE reads with MiXCR. The profile shows approximately 800,000 distinct CDR3 sequences, about 45% of them singletons. It was ten milliliters of peripheral blood that were drawn from each donor.

Sequencing was done on a sample of blood. The chain carries TRBV5-6 and TRBJ2-7; D is unclear. The receptor comes from a man aged 80 or over in good health. The CDR3 reads CASSLSPGIGFYEQYF. The CDR3 DNA is TGTGCCAGCAGCCTCTCGCCAGGTATCGGATTCTACGAGCAGTACTTC. Complete variable domain (other parts from reference TRBV5-6 and TRBJ2-7): DAGVTQSPTHLIKTRGQQVTLRCSPKSGHDTVSWYQQALGQGPQFIFQYYEEEERQRGNFPDRFSGHQFPNYSSELNVNALLLGDSALYLCASSLSPGIGFYEQYFGPGTRLTVT.